This is a list of T cell receptor beta chains from one sample in a study of shared clonotypes between healthy human individuals. Assay used: immunoSEQ multiplex PCR; TCRdb lists only in-frame clones, some missing. The sample has 2 million to 2.5 million clones, 85% to 95% seen once. Input material: naive CD4+ T cells from PBMCs. These receptors all stem from a young man in good health. Some clones in this sample may be carry-over from other donors' samples. CDR3s include the opening cysteine and the closing phenylalanine or tryptophan. Fields, in order: D gene, J gene, clone size, V gene, CDR3 DNA, CDR3 protein. A D gene is named only where the DNA matches it firmly. Only some rows state a clone size, as once, few, many or a class for expanded clones.

D gene: NA
J gene: TRBJ2-2
clone size: NA
V gene: TRBV9
CDR3 DNA: TGTGCCAGCAGCGGGACTAATGCCGGGGAGCTGTTTTTT
CDR3 protein: CASSGTNAGELFF

D gene: NA
J gene: TRBJ2-6
clone size: NA
V gene: TRBV19
CDR3 DNA: TGTGCCAGTAGTCACCGCAGGGAACCCTCTGGGGCCAACGTCCTGACTTTC
CDR3 protein: CASSHRREPSGANVLTF

D gene: NA
J gene: TRBJ2-7
clone size: once
V gene: TRBV6-5
CDR3 DNA: TGTGCCAGCAGTGACCCCGGACAGGAGCAGTACTTC
CDR3 protein: CASSDPGQEQYF

D gene: NA
J gene: TRBJ1-1
clone size: NA
V gene: TRBV7-9
CDR3 DNA: TGTGCCAGCACCTTTAGAGAAAACACTGAAGCTTTCTTT
CDR3 protein: CASTFRENTEAFF

D gene: NA
J gene: TRBJ1-2
clone size: NA
V gene: TRBV29-1
CDR3 DNA: TGCAGCGCCGCCGGGAACTATGGCTACACCTTC
CDR3 protein: CSAAGNYGYTF

D gene: NA
J gene: TRBJ2-1
clone size: NA
V gene: TRBV28
CDR3 DNA: TGTGCCAGCAGTTCAAATTGGGGGGCAGGGGGCTACAATGAGCAGTTCTTC
CDR3 protein: CASSSNWGAGGYNEQFF

D gene: NA
J gene: TRBJ1-2
clone size: NA
V gene: TRBV28
CDR3 DNA: TGTGCCAGCAGAGAACGGGGCCGAGGGTATGGCTACACCTTC
CDR3 protein: CASRERGRGYGYTF

D gene: NA
J gene: TRBJ2-7
clone size: once
V gene: TRBV29-1
CDR3 DNA: TGCAGCGTTGGATTGCTTAAAACCGGGTCCGAGCAGTACTTC
CDR3 protein: CSVGLLKTGSEQYF

D gene: NA
J gene: TRBJ2-2
clone size: NA
V gene: TRBV5-1
CDR3 DNA: TGCGCCAGCAGCTTGGAGGGGAGCGGGGAGCTGTTTTTT
CDR3 protein: CASSLEGSGELFF

D gene: TRBD1
J gene: TRBJ1-4
clone size: once
V gene: TRBV4-2
CDR3 DNA: TGTGCCAGCAGCCAGGCCCCACAGGGGCTACAGGAAAAACTGTTTTTT
CDR3 protein: CASSQAPQGLQEKLFF

D gene: NA
J gene: TRBJ2-5
clone size: NA
V gene: TRBV7-9
CDR3 DNA: TGTGCCGGCCAAAACACAGGGTCCGAGACCCAGTACTTC
CDR3 protein: CAGQNTGSETQYF

D gene: TRBD2
J gene: TRBJ2-1
clone size: NA
V gene: TRBV5-6
CDR3 DNA: TGTGCCAGCAGCAAAGTCCGGACTAGCGCTTACAATGAGCAGTTCTTC
CDR3 protein: CASSKVRTSAYNEQFF

D gene: TRBD2
J gene: TRBJ2-3
clone size: NA
V gene: TRBV10-2
CDR3 DNA: TGCGCCAGCCGTCGACTAGCGGGAGGGACAGATACGCAGTATTTT
CDR3 protein: CASRRLAGGTDTQYF

D gene: TRBD1
J gene: TRBJ2-2
clone size: NA
V gene: TRBV28
CDR3 DNA: TGTGCCAGCAGTAGGGGGACAGGGAAAAGTACCCGGGAGCTGTTTTTT
CDR3 protein: CASSRGTGKSTRELFF

D gene: NA
J gene: TRBJ2-3
clone size: NA
V gene: TRBV19
CDR3 DNA: TGTGCCAGTAGTATAAGTATGGGCACAGATACGCAGTATTTT
CDR3 protein: CASSISMGTDTQYF

D gene: NA
J gene: TRBJ2-5
clone size: once
V gene: TRBV7-2
CDR3 DNA: TGTGCCAGCAGCGGGGGAGGTGGGACAAGGTACCAAGAGACCCAGTACTTC
CDR3 protein: CASSGGGGTRYQETQYF

D gene: NA
J gene: TRBJ1-1
clone size: once
V gene: TRBV19
CDR3 DNA: TGTGCCAGTAGTATTAGGGGGAACACTGAAGCTTTCTTT
CDR3 protein: CASSIRGNTEAFF

D gene: NA
J gene: TRBJ2-2
clone size: NA
V gene: TRBV5-1
CDR3 DNA: TGCGCCAGCGGGATACAGGGACTGGCCGGGGAGCTGTTTTTT
CDR3 protein: CASGIQGLAGELFF

D gene: NA
J gene: TRBJ2-5
clone size: NA
V gene: TRBV10-3
CDR3 DNA: TGTGCCATCAGCCCCGGACCAACCCAAGAGACCCAGTACTTC
CDR3 protein: CAISPGPTQETQYF

D gene: NA
J gene: TRBJ2-7
clone size: NA
V gene: TRBV28
CDR3 DNA: TGTGCCAGCAGTGGGCTGAGATCCACCTACGAGCAGTACTTC
CDR3 protein: CASSGLRSTYEQYF

D gene: TRBD1
J gene: TRBJ1-1
clone size: NA
V gene: TRBV28
CDR3 DNA: TGTGCCAGCAGTCAGGGGGGGGCGGGCAACACTGAAGCTTTCTTT
CDR3 protein: CASSQGGAGNTEAFF

D gene: NA
J gene: TRBJ1-2
clone size: NA
V gene: TRBV6-5
CDR3 DNA: TGTGCCAGCAGTCGGCAGAGGAACTATGGCTACACCTTC
CDR3 protein: CASSRQRNYGYTF

D gene: NA
J gene: TRBJ1-3
clone size: NA
V gene: TRBV28
CDR3 DNA: TGTGCCAGCGGTCGCTCTGGAAACACCATATATTTT
CDR3 protein: CASGRSGNTIYF

D gene: TRBD2
J gene: TRBJ2-1
clone size: NA
V gene: TRBV18
CDR3 DNA: TGTGCCAGCTCACCTGGACTAGCGGGAGGTAGGGAGCAGTTCTTC
CDR3 protein: CASSPGLAGGREQFF

D gene: TRBD1
J gene: TRBJ1-4
clone size: NA
V gene: TRBV27
CDR3 DNA: TGTGCCAGCAGTAACAAGGGACAGATTAATGAAAAACTGTTTTTT
CDR3 protein: CASSNKGQINEKLFF

D gene: NA
J gene: TRBJ2-2
clone size: once
V gene: TRBV19
CDR3 DNA: TGTGCCAGTAGTATCGACAGGCCCAACACCGGGGAGCTGTTTTTT
CDR3 protein: CASSIDRPNTGELFF

D gene: NA
J gene: TRBJ1-1
clone size: NA
V gene: TRBV15
CDR3 DNA: TGTGCCACCAGCAGAGACGAAGGACAACCGCCAAACACTGAAGCTTTCTTT
CDR3 protein: CATSRDEGQPPNTEAFF

D gene: TRBD2
J gene: TRBJ2-3
clone size: NA
V gene: TRBV7-2
CDR3 DNA: TGTGCCAGCAGCTTAGCGCTGGCTAGCGGGACTGATACGCAGTATTTT
CDR3 protein: CASSLALASGTDTQYF

D gene: TRBD1
J gene: TRBJ1-2
clone size: NA
V gene: TRBV4-1
CDR3 DNA: TGCGCCAGCAGCCAAGATAATAACAGGGGCTATGGCTACACCTTC
CDR3 protein: CASSQDNNRGYGYTF

D gene: TRBD1
J gene: TRBJ2-7
clone size: NA
V gene: TRBV28
CDR3 DNA: TGTGCCAGCAGTTACCCCGGACAGGGCTACTCCTACGAGCAGTACTTC
CDR3 protein: CASSYPGQGYSYEQYF

D gene: TRBD1
J gene: TRBJ1-5
clone size: NA
V gene: TRBV29-1
CDR3 DNA: TGCAGCGTTGGGGAGGACAGGGCCAGAGGTCAGCCCCAGCATTTT
CDR3 protein: CSVGEDRARGQPQHF

D gene: TRBD1
J gene: TRBJ2-5
clone size: NA
V gene: TRBV15
CDR3 DNA: TGTGCCACCCGCGGGGACAGGAAAGAGACCCAGTACTTC
CDR3 protein: CATRGDRKETQYF

D gene: TRBD1
J gene: TRBJ1-1
clone size: NA
V gene: TRBV5-1
CDR3 DNA: TGCGCCAGCAGCTTGGGTCAGGGGGCAATGAACACTGAAGCTTTCTTT
CDR3 protein: CASSLGQGAMNTEAFF

D gene: NA
J gene: TRBJ2-7
clone size: once
V gene: TRBV6-1
CDR3 DNA: TGTGCCAGCGAGGACTACCACTACGAGCAGTACTTC
CDR3 protein: CASEDYHYEQYF

D gene: NA
J gene: TRBJ1-1
clone size: NA
V gene: TRBV7-6
CDR3 DNA: TGTGCCAGCAGCTTATCTCATGGCACTGAAGCTTTCTTT
CDR3 protein: CASSLSHGTEAFF

D gene: NA
J gene: TRBJ2-7
clone size: NA
V gene: TRBV15
CDR3 DNA: TGTGCCACCAGCAGCCTTCCTCGGCGCGGGGCCACCTACGAGCAGTACTTC
CDR3 protein: CATSSLPRRGATYEQYF

D gene: NA
J gene: TRBJ2-7
clone size: NA
V gene: TRBV6-6
CDR3 DNA: TGTGCCAGCAGTTCCCGAAAGCGATCCTCCTACGAGCAGTACTTC
CDR3 protein: CASSSRKRSSYEQYF

D gene: NA
J gene: TRBJ2-3
clone size: NA
V gene: TRBV5-6
CDR3 DNA: TGTGCCAGCAGCTTGACTGCAGATACGCAGTATTTT
CDR3 protein: CASSLTADTQYF

D gene: TRBD1
J gene: TRBJ2-7
clone size: NA
V gene: TRBV28
CDR3 DNA: TGTGCCAGCAAACGGGACAGGAGGAAGGACGAGCAGTACTTC
CDR3 protein: CASKRDRRKDEQYF

D gene: TRBD2
J gene: TRBJ2-3
clone size: NA
V gene: TRBV28
CDR3 DNA: TGTGCCAGCAGCCCCCCTGCGGGAGTCAGTTATACGCAGTATTTT
CDR3 protein: CASSPPAGVSYTQYF

D gene: NA
J gene: TRBJ2-7
clone size: NA
V gene: TRBV19
CDR3 DNA: TGTGCCAGTAGTATGACAGTCTCCTACGAGCAGTACTTC
CDR3 protein: CASSMTVSYEQYF

D gene: NA
J gene: TRBJ1-3
clone size: NA
V gene: TRBV5-1
CDR3 DNA: TGCGCCAGCAGCTTGACCGATGGAAACACCATATATTTT
CDR3 protein: CASSLTDGNTIYF

D gene: TRBD2
J gene: TRBJ2-7
clone size: NA
V gene: TRBV5-1
CDR3 DNA: TGCGCCAGCAGCTTGGGCCTAGCGGGAGAGATACTATACGAGCAGTACTTC
CDR3 protein: CASSLGLAGEILYEQYF

D gene: TRBD2
J gene: TRBJ2-1
clone size: NA
V gene: TRBV5-4
CDR3 DNA: TGTGCCAGCAGCGTTCGGCTAGCGGGGAATACCGATGAGCAGTTCTTC
CDR3 protein: CASSVRLAGNTDEQFF

D gene: TRBD2
J gene: TRBJ2-1
clone size: once
V gene: TRBV11-2
CDR3 DNA: TGTGCCAGCAAGCGTACCCCGGGGCTAGCGGGATGGAATGAGCAGTTCTTC
CDR3 protein: CASKRTPGLAGWNEQFF

D gene: TRBD2
J gene: TRBJ2-2
clone size: NA
V gene: TRBV7-9
CDR3 DNA: TGTGCCAGCAGCTTAAGACTAGCCGCCAACACCGGGGAGCTGTTTTTT
CDR3 protein: CASSLRLAANTGELFF

D gene: NA
J gene: TRBJ1-1
clone size: NA
V gene: TRBV7-2
CDR3 DNA: TGTGCCAGCAGCTTTTATTCCGCTCCCTCTGGTGAAGCTTTCTTT
CDR3 protein: CASSFYSAPSGEAFF

D gene: TRBD1
J gene: TRBJ1-3
clone size: NA
V gene: TRBV9
CDR3 DNA: TGTGCCAGCAGCGTAGTTGGACAGGGAGCTGGAAACACCATATATTTT
CDR3 protein: CASSVVGQGAGNTIYF

D gene: TRBD2
J gene: TRBJ2-1
clone size: NA
V gene: TRBV11-2
CDR3 DNA: TGTGCCAGCAGCTTATACACTAGCGGGAGGAGCAATAATGAGCAGTTCTTC
CDR3 protein: CASSLYTSGRSNNEQFF

D gene: TRBD2
J gene: TRBJ2-7
clone size: NA
V gene: TRBV9
CDR3 DNA: TGTGCCAGCAGCACGTCTAGCGGCTGGGAATACTCCTACGAGCAGTACTTC
CDR3 protein: CASSTSSGWEYSYEQYF

D gene: NA
J gene: TRBJ2-1
clone size: NA
V gene: TRBV6-5
CDR3 DNA: TGTGCCGCTTCGGAGGTCAGGGGGCGGGGGTTTGAGCAGTTCTTC
CDR3 protein: CAASEVRGRGFEQFF

D gene: NA
J gene: TRBJ2-5
clone size: NA
V gene: TRBV14
CDR3 DNA: TGTGCCAGCAGCCTAATCGGACCCACCTTAGAGACCCAGTACTTC
CDR3 protein: CASSLIGPTLETQYF

D gene: TRBD1
J gene: TRBJ1-2
clone size: NA
V gene: TRBV7-9
CDR3 DNA: TGTGCCAGCAGCCGGGGGACAGGGGTTATTGGCTACACCTTC
CDR3 protein: CASSRGTGVIGYTF

D gene: TRBD1
J gene: TRBJ1-2
clone size: NA
V gene: TRBV30
CDR3 DNA: TGTGCCTGGAGTGTTCCGGGACAGAGGAACTATGGCTACACCTTC
CDR3 protein: CAWSVPGQRNYGYTF

D gene: TRBD1
J gene: TRBJ2-7
clone size: NA
V gene: TRBV15
CDR3 DNA: TGTGCCACCAGCAGGGGGGGACAGGGGTCCAACGAGCAGTACTTC
CDR3 protein: CATSRGGQGSNEQYF

D gene: NA
J gene: TRBJ2-2
clone size: once
V gene: TRBV2
CDR3 DNA: TGTGCCAGCAGTTTCGAAACTGGTTACAAAACCGGGGAGCTGTTTTTT
CDR3 protein: CASSFETGYKTGELFF

D gene: TRBD1
J gene: TRBJ1-2
clone size: NA
V gene: TRBV28
CDR3 DNA: TGTGCCAGCAGTTTGAGGGGGCGAGAGGGCTACACCTTC
CDR3 protein: CASSLRGREGYTF

D gene: TRBD1
J gene: TRBJ2-3
clone size: once
V gene: TRBV5-4
CDR3 DNA: TGTGCCAGCCAGGACAGGGGGAGAGGGTATACGCAGTATTTT
CDR3 protein: CASQDRGRGYTQYF

D gene: NA
J gene: TRBJ2-3
clone size: NA
V gene: TRBV30
CDR3 DNA: TGTGCCTGGAGTGTACTTGGGGGAGGTGATACGCAGTATTTT
CDR3 protein: CAWSVLGGGDTQYF

D gene: TRBD1
J gene: TRBJ2-7
clone size: NA
V gene: TRBV10-1
CDR3 DNA: TGCGCCAGCAGTGATGGGCACAGGGGGCTTAACGAGCAGTACTTC
CDR3 protein: CASSDGHRGLNEQYF